This TCR beta chain was identified in a study of beta chain features in type 1 diabetes. Broader study findings: Type 1 diabetes patients had TCRB CDR3s that were shorter (moderately but significantly so) in all four CD4+ subsets.

This clone was seen more than once but under ten times. What it binds is not known. V lost 3 bases, J lost 5 bases, and 10 bases lay in between. The germline V gene has CDR1 LNHDA and CDR2 SQIVND (reference sequence). The CDR3 runs 13 residues. The authors sorted CD4+ naive, central memory, regulatory and stem cell-like memory cells via CD45RO/CCR7/CD25/CD127/CD95/CD27. The authors reverse transcribed all of the isolated RNA, so sequencing captured expressed TCRB transcripts. Naive, central memory and regulatory T cell samples produced a mean of about 3.4 million reads. The repertoire was sequenced with immunoSEQ multiplex PCR; TCRdb's copy has only in-frame clones and lacks some. The top ten clones hold roughly 0.035% of a sample with hundreds of thousands of clones, about 14% of them seen once.

Sequencing was carried out using naive CD4+ T cells from blood. This sequence was found in a man aged 25 to 40 in good health. The chain joins TRBV19 to TRBJ1-1; D call uncertain. CDR3 bases: TGTGCCAGTAGTATCGCCAGGCGAACTGAAGCTTTCTTT. Amino acid sequence: CASSIARRTEAFF.